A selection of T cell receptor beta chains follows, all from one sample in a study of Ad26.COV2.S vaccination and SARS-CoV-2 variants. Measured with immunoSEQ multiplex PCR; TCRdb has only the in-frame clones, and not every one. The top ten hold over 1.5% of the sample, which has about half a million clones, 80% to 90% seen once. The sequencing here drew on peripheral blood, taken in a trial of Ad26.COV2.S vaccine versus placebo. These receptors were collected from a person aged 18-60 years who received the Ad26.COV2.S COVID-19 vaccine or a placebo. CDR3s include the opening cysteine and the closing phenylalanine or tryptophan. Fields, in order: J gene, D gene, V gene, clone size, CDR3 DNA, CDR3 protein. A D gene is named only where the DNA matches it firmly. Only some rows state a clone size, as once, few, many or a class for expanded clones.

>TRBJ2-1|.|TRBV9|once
TGTGCCAGCAGCGGAGGGACCGGGAGCTCCTACAATGAGCAGTTCTTC
CASSGGTGSSYNEQFF
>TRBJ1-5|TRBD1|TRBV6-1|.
TGTGCCAGCAGTGAAGCGACGACAGGGTACAGTCAGCCCCAGCATTTT
CASSEATTGYSQPQHF
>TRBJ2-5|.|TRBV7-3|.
TGTGCCAGCAGGTCCAGTGGGGGAGAGACCCAGTACTTC
CASRSSGGETQYF
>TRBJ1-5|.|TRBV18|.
TGTGCCAGCTCAGCAGGGCACGGGGATCAGCCCCAGCATTTT
CASSAGHGDQPQHF
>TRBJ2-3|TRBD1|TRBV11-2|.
TGTGCCAGCAGCTCGAACAGGGGAAGCGCAGATACGCAGTATTTT
CASSSNRGSADTQYF
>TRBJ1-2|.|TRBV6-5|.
TGTGCCAGCAGTTACAGTCGCGGCGGCAACTATGGCTACACCTTC
CASSYSRGGNYGYTF
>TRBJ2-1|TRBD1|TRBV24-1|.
TGTGCCACCAGTGTCACACCGGGACAGGGTAACAATGAGCAGTTCTTC
CATSVTPGQGNNEQFF
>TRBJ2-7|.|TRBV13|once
TGTGCCAGCAGCCCAACAGGACCAACGGGCGAGCAGTACTTC
CASSPTGPTGEQYF
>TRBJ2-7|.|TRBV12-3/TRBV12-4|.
TGTGCCAGCAAAGCCCACTACGAGCAGTACTTC
CASKAHYEQYF
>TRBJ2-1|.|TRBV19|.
TGTGCCAGTAGTACCCGGCGGCAAAATGAGCAGTTCTTC
CASSTRRQNEQFF
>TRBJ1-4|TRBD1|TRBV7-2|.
TGTGCCAGCAGCGGCCGGGACAGGGCTTCGAATGAAAAACTGTTTTTT
CASSGRDRASNEKLFF
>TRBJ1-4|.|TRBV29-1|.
TGCAGTCTAAAGTATAATGAAAAACTGTTTTTT
CSLKYNEKLFF
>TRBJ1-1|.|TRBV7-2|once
TGTGCCAGCAGCCCCTGGGGAGGCACTGAAGCTTTCTTT
CASSPWGGTEAFF
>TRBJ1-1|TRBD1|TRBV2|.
TGTGCCAGCAGTGAATACAGGGGGTCGGCGAGCACTGAAGCTTTCTTT
CASSEYRGSASTEAFF
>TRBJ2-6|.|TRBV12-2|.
TGTGCAACACCCTTACTATGCTCTGGGGCCAACGTCCTGACTTTC
CATPLLCSGANVLTF
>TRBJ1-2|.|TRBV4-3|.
TGCGCCAGCAGCCGGGACGCCGGGCCGACTAACTATGGCTACACCTTC
CASSRDAGPTNYGYTF
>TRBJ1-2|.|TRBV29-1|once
TGCAGCGTTGAAGAGCCAGGCAGTCTCTATGGCTACACCTTC
CSVEEPGSLYGYTF
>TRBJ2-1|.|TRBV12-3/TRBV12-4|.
TGTGCCAGCACCCTGGGGGGCGAGCAGTTCTTC
CASTLGGEQFF
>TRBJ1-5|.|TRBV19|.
TGTGCCAGTAGTATCGGACGGATGCCGGGTACAGCCCAGCATTTT
CASSIGRMPGTAQHF
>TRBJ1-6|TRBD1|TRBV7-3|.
TGTGCCAGCAGCTTAGGGACAGGGCGGTCACCCCTCCACTTT
CASSLGTGRSPLHF
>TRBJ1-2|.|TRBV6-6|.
TGTGCCAGCAGTTACTCGGCAGGCTATGGCTACACCTTC
CASSYSAGYGYTF
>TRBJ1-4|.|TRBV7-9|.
TGTGCCAGCAGCTTAGGGGCCACCGGTGAAAAACTGTTTTTT
CASSLGATGEKLFF
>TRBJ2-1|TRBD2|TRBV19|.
TGTGCCAGTAGTCGATCGGTGTGGGGCGGGAGAAGGAATGAGCAGTTCTTC
CASSRSVWGGRRNEQFF
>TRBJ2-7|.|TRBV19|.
TGTGCCACCAAATCCCGAGGTTACGAGCAGTACTTC
CATKSRGYEQYF
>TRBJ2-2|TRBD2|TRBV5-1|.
TGCGCCAGCTCGGGACTAGCGGACACCGGGGAGCTGTTTTTT
CASSGLADTGELFF
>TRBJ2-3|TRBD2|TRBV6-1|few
TGTGCCAGCAGTGTAGCGGGGGGAGGGGCAGATACGCAGTATTTT
CASSVAGGGADTQYF
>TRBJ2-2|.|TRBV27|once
TGTGCCAGCAGTCTACACACCGGGGAGCTGTTTTTT
CASSLHTGELFF
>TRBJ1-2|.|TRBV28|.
TGTGCCAGCAGTACCTCATGGGGGCGGAACTATGGCTACACCTTC
CASSTSWGRNYGYTF
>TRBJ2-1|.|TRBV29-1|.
TGCAGCGTTGTAGTTTCGCTGAGGAATGAGCAGTTCTTC
CSVVVSLRNEQFF
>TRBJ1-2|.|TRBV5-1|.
TGCGCCAGCAGCTTAGGCGGTACTAACTATGGCTACACCTTC
CASSLGGTNYGYTF
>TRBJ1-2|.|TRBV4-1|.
TGCGCCAGCAGCTCCTTCCAGGGACTGTATGGCTACACCTTC
CASSSFQGLYGYTF
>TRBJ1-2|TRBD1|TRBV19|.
TGTGCCAGTAGTAGGACAGGAGTCTCCCTTCGAGATGGCTACACCTTC
CASSRTGVSLRDGYTF
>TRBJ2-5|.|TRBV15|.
TGTGCCACCAGCAGAGATGTGGGCGGACTAGAGACCCAGTACTTC
CATSRDVGGLETQYF
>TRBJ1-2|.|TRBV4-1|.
TGCGCCAGCAGCCAATTTGTCGGGGGGGGTGGAAATAACTATGGCTACACCTTC
CASSQFVGGGGNNYGYTF
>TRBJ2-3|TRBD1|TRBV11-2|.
TGTGCCAGCAGCTCCCGCCGGGACAGGGGGCTTGATACGCAGTATTTT
CASSSRRDRGLDTQYF
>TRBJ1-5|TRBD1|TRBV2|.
TGTGCCAGCAGTGGGACAGGGGGCCTTCAGCCCCAGCATTTT
CASSGTGGLQPQHF
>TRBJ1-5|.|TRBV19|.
TGTGCCACAACGACAGAGTATAGCAATCAGCCCCAGCATTTT
CATTTEYSNQPQHF
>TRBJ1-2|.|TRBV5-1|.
TGCGCCAGCAGCTTGTGGGGTGGAGATGGCTACACCTTC
CASSLWGGDGYTF
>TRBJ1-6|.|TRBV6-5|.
TGTGCCAGCAGTTACTCTTTCCGTTCACCCCTCCACTTT
CASSYSFRSPLHF
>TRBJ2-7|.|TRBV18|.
TGTGCCAGCTCAGAGTCAGGGGGGGAGCAGTACTTC
CASSESGGEQYF
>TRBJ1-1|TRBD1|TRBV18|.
TGTGCCAGCTCACCACAGAAGACAGGGGGCGCAAAGTCAGCTTTCTTT
CASSPQKTGGAKSAFF
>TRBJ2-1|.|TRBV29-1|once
TGCAGCGTTGGCCCTAGTGCTTACAATGAGCAGTTCTTC
CSVGPSAYNEQFF
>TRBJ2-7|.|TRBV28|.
TGTGCCAGCAGTTTAGGGACCCACGTAGACTACGAGCAGTACTTC
CASSLGTHVDYEQYF
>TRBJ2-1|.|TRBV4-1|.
TGCGCCAGCAGCCAAGTCCTGTCTAGCGATGAGCAGTTCTTC
CASSQVLSSDEQFF
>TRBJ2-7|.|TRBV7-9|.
TGTGCCAGCAGCTTAGGCAGGAGCTCCTACGAGCAGTACTTC
CASSLGRSSYEQYF
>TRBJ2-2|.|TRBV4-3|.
TGCGCCAGCAGCCAAAAAACGGGATACTGGAACACCGGGGAGCTGTTTTTT
CASSQKTGYWNTGELFF
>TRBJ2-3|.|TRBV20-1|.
TGCAGTGCTGCCCCTGGGGACAAGCAGTATTTT
CSAAPGDKQYF
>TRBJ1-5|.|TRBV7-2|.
TGTGCCAGCAGCTTAGTAGCAGGGCGAAACAATCAGCCCCAGCATTTT
CASSLVAGRNNQPQHF
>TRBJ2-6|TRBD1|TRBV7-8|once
TGTGCCAGCAGCCGACAGGGAACCAACGTCCTGACTTTC
CASSRQGTNVLTF
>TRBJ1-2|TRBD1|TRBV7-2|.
TGTGCCAGCAGCGCCCAATCCGGGACAGGGGCCGGCTACACCTTC
CASSAQSGTGAGYTF
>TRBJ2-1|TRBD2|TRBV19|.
TGTGCCAGTAGTGCATGGCGGGGGTCGGGCAATGAGCAGTTCTTC
CASSAWRGSGNEQFF